Listed below are T cell receptor beta chains from one sample, sequenced in a study of OX40 agonist ivuxolimab in advanced cancers. Here immunoSEQ multiplex PCR was the method, and the copy in TCRdb shows in-frame clones only, minus some. The table records under 70,000 clones, roughly 85% of them present only once. The sequences come from CD4+ or CD8+ T cells sorted from blood, collected in a trial of the OX40 agonist ivuxolimab. All receptors come from an adult with an advanced solid tumor such as melanoma, head and neck, liver or kidney cancer. Both conserved end residues are part of each CDR3. A D gene is named only where the DNA matches it firmly. For some rows the clone size is stated as once, few or many, or as a class when expanded; others skip it.

abundance: -; v_gene: TRBV5-1; j_gene: TRBJ1-1; d_gene: -; CDR3nt: TGCGCCAGCAGCCCTTCGACAATCAACACTGAAGCTTTCTTT; CDR3aa: CASSPSTINTEAFF
abundance: -; v_gene: TRBV19; j_gene: TRBJ1-5; d_gene: -; CDR3nt: TGTGCCAGTAGTGTTGACAGGTCCCATCTCCAGCATTTT; CDR3aa: CASSVDRSHLQHF
abundance: -; v_gene: TRBV19; j_gene: TRBJ1-3; d_gene: -; CDR3nt: TGTGCCAGTAGTCCTCCCCCCGCGGGAAACACCATATATTTT; CDR3aa: CASSPPPAGNTIYF
abundance: -; v_gene: TRBV2; j_gene: TRBJ2-1; d_gene: -; CDR3nt: TGTGCCGGGGCGCGGTACAATGAGCAGTTCTTC; CDR3aa: CAGARYNEQFF
abundance: -; v_gene: TRBV11-3; j_gene: TRBJ2-2; d_gene: -; CDR3nt: TGTGCCAGCAGCCTCTACGGGGCCCCGACCGGGGAGCTGTTTTTT; CDR3aa: CASSLYGAPTGELFF
abundance: -; v_gene: TRBV7-2; j_gene: TRBJ1-4; d_gene: -; CDR3nt: TGTGCCAGCACCCTATCATTCGGTCAAGAAAAACTGTTTTTT; CDR3aa: CASTLSFGQEKLFF
abundance: -; v_gene: TRBV30; j_gene: TRBJ2-3; d_gene: TRBD2; CDR3nt: TGTGCCTGGAGTGTACTGACTAGCGGGGGGACAGATACGCAGTATTTT; CDR3aa: CAWSVLTSGGTDTQYF
abundance: medium-sized; v_gene: TRBV28; j_gene: TRBJ1-5; d_gene: -; CDR3nt: TGTGCCAGCAGTGATCTTAGGGGAGTAAGCAATCAGCCCCAGCATTTT; CDR3aa: CASSDLRGVSNQPQHF
abundance: once; v_gene: TRBV5-4; j_gene: TRBJ2-5; d_gene: -; CDR3nt: TGTGCCAGCAGCCCTGTGGGGGGACTCGGCGGGGAGACCCAGTACTTC; CDR3aa: CASSPVGGLGGETQYF
abundance: few; v_gene: TRBV7-8; j_gene: TRBJ2-1; d_gene: TRBD1; CDR3nt: TGTGCCAGCAGCTCCCGGTTAGGGGGCAGACCCTACAATGAGCAGTTCTTC; CDR3aa: CASSSRLGGRPYNEQFF
abundance: -; v_gene: TRBV6-1; j_gene: TRBJ2-5; d_gene: -; CDR3nt: TGTGCCAGCAGCTCGGGACTGAAAGAGACCCAGTACTTC; CDR3aa: CASSSGLKETQYF
abundance: -; v_gene: TRBV6-1; j_gene: TRBJ1-5; d_gene: -; CDR3nt: TGTGCCACTGGACGAGTAGGGAATCAGCCCCAGCATTTT; CDR3aa: CATGRVGNQPQHF
abundance: -; v_gene: TRBV19; j_gene: TRBJ1-5; d_gene: -; CDR3nt: TGTGCCAGTAGTATAGATTGGGATCAGCCCCAGCATTTT; CDR3aa: CASSIDWDQPQHF
abundance: once; v_gene: TRBV7-2; j_gene: TRBJ1-5; d_gene: -; CDR3nt: TGTGCCAGCAGGAGACTTGGGAATCAGCCCCAGCATTTT; CDR3aa: CASRRLGNQPQHF
abundance: -; v_gene: TRBV18; j_gene: TRBJ2-7; d_gene: -; CDR3nt: TGTGCCAGCTCAAAAACCGGGACGCCCTCCTACGAGCAGTACTTC; CDR3aa: CASSKTGTPSYEQYF
abundance: once; v_gene: TRBV4-1; j_gene: TRBJ1-2; d_gene: TRBD1; CDR3nt: TGCGCCAGCAGCGACAGGGAAATGCTCTATGGCTACACCTTC; CDR3aa: CASSDREMLYGYTF
abundance: medium-sized; v_gene: TRBV7-2; j_gene: TRBJ1-3; d_gene: TRBD1; CDR3nt: TGTGCCAGCAGCACACAGGGGGTTGGAAACACCATATATTTT; CDR3aa: CASSTQGVGNTIYF
abundance: -; v_gene: TRBV5-1; j_gene: TRBJ1-6; d_gene: TRBD1; CDR3nt: TGCGCCAGCAGCTTGGAGCAGGGGGCTGATTCACCCCTCCACTTT; CDR3aa: CASSLEQGADSPLHF
abundance: once; v_gene: TRBV4-1; j_gene: TRBJ1-2; d_gene: TRBD1; CDR3nt: TGCGCCAGCAGCCCGATAGACAGGGGGCTTTCTGGCTACACCTTC; CDR3aa: CASSPIDRGLSGYTF
abundance: -; v_gene: TRBV5-1; j_gene: TRBJ2-3; d_gene: TRBD2; CDR3nt: TGCGCCAGCACCGGACTAGCGGGGAGCACAGATACGCAGTATTTT; CDR3aa: CASTGLAGSTDTQYF
abundance: -; v_gene: TRBV4-1; j_gene: TRBJ1-3; d_gene: -; CDR3nt: TGCGCCAGCTCGCGCGCAGGTTTAAAAGGAAACACCATATATTTT; CDR3aa: CASSRAGLKGNTIYF
abundance: -; v_gene: TRBV6-1; j_gene: TRBJ2-5; d_gene: TRBD2; CDR3nt: TGTGCCAGCAGTGAGGGACTATTACAAGAGACCCAGTACTTC; CDR3aa: CASSEGLLQETQYF
abundance: -; v_gene: TRBV18; j_gene: TRBJ2-7; d_gene: -; CDR3nt: TGTGCCAGCTCCCCCAGCCCGGAAGTAACCTACGAGCAGTACTTC; CDR3aa: CASSPSPEVTYEQYF
abundance: -; v_gene: TRBV21-1; j_gene: TRBJ1-4; d_gene: -; CDR3nt: TGTGCCAGCAGCAAAGTTTTTGACCCTTACAGGAATGAAAAACTGTTTTTT; CDR3aa: CASSKVFDPYRNEKLFF
abundance: -; v_gene: TRBV4-3; j_gene: TRBJ1-2; d_gene: TRBD1; CDR3nt: TGCGCCAGCAGCCAAGATACGGACAGGCCATATGGCTACACCTTC; CDR3aa: CASSQDTDRPYGYTF
abundance: -; v_gene: TRBV19; j_gene: TRBJ1-5; d_gene: TRBD1; CDR3nt: TGTGCCAGTAGTACATATGGGCAGGGGGTTCAGCCCCAGCATTTT; CDR3aa: CASSTYGQGVQPQHF
abundance: -; v_gene: TRBV5-4; j_gene: TRBJ2-5; d_gene: TRBD1; CDR3nt: TGTGCCAGCAGCTTCTGGACAGGGCCCGGGGAGACCCAGTACTTC; CDR3aa: CASSFWTGPGETQYF
abundance: -; v_gene: TRBV2; j_gene: TRBJ2-1; d_gene: TRBD1; CDR3nt: TGTGCCAGCAGTGGTCCCGGGACAGGTAGGAATGAGCAGTTCTTC; CDR3aa: CASSGPGTGRNEQFF
abundance: -; v_gene: TRBV27; j_gene: TRBJ1-6; d_gene: -; CDR3nt: TGTGCCAGCAGCTCTAAGGCCCAGGGAAGCTCCTATAATTCACCCCTCCACTTT; CDR3aa: CASSSKAQGSSYNSPLHF
abundance: -; v_gene: TRBV18; j_gene: TRBJ2-6; d_gene: TRBD1; CDR3nt: TGTGCCAGCTCACCACCCCTAGGACAGGGGGCATCAGGGGCCAACGTCCTGACTTTC; CDR3aa: CASSPPLGQGASGANVLTF
abundance: -; v_gene: TRBV29-1; j_gene: TRBJ1-2; d_gene: -; CDR3nt: TGCAGCGTTGAATGGGGTTCTGGCTACACCTTC; CDR3aa: CSVEWGSGYTF
abundance: -; v_gene: TRBV28; j_gene: TRBJ1-5; d_gene: -; CDR3nt: TGTGCCAGCTTGGCAGGAGGTAGCAATCAGCCCCAGCATTTT; CDR3aa: CASLAGGSNQPQHF
abundance: -; v_gene: TRBV28; j_gene: TRBJ2-3; d_gene: TRBD2; CDR3nt: TGTGCCAGCAGTTCCCCGGCGGGGGGCCGGGGAGATACGCAGTATTTT; CDR3aa: CASSSPAGGRGDTQYF
abundance: -; v_gene: TRBV27; j_gene: TRBJ1-1; d_gene: -; CDR3nt: TGTGCCAGCAGTTTGACGAGGGGGAACACTGAAGCTTTCTTT; CDR3aa: CASSLTRGNTEAFF
abundance: -; v_gene: TRBV7-2; j_gene: TRBJ2-7; d_gene: -; CDR3nt: TGTGCCAGCAGCTTAGCCGAAGGGATAGGAACGCGGTTGGTCTCCGAGCAGTACTTC; CDR3aa: CASSLAEGIGTRLVSEQYF
abundance: -; v_gene: TRBV19; j_gene: TRBJ2-7; d_gene: -; CDR3nt: TGTGCCAGTAGGGGGCAGGGAATCTACGAGCAGTACTTC; CDR3aa: CASRGQGIYEQYF
abundance: -; v_gene: TRBV7-6; j_gene: TRBJ1-6; d_gene: -; CDR3nt: TGTGCCAGCAGCTTAGGCAGGGGAGTTTCACCCCTCCACTTT; CDR3aa: CASSLGRGVSPLHF
abundance: few; v_gene: TRBV9; j_gene: TRBJ1-1; d_gene: -; CDR3nt: TGTGCCAGCAGCGTAGCAAAGGCAGGGGACACTGAAGCTTTCTTT; CDR3aa: CASSVAKAGDTEAFF
abundance: once; v_gene: TRBV11-1; j_gene: TRBJ2-2; d_gene: TRBD1; CDR3nt: TGTGCCAGCAGCCGAGACAGGGAATCCGGGGAGCTGTTTTTT; CDR3aa: CASSRDRESGELFF
abundance: few; v_gene: TRBV2; j_gene: TRBJ1-5; d_gene: -; CDR3nt: TGTGCCAGTTTCCAGGCACTTATAGACAATCAGCCCCAGCATTTT; CDR3aa: CASFQALIDNQPQHF
abundance: few; v_gene: TRBV11-3; j_gene: TRBJ2-4; d_gene: -; CDR3nt: TGTGCCAGCAGCTTAGTTTTGGCCCGGAGGGATGGAAACATTCAGTACTTC; CDR3aa: CASSLVLARRDGNIQYF
abundance: few; v_gene: TRBV14; j_gene: TRBJ1-2; d_gene: -; CDR3nt: TGTGCCAGCAGCGCCTCCTCCTATGGCTACACCTTC; CDR3aa: CASSASSYGYTF
abundance: -; v_gene: TRBV5-8; j_gene: TRBJ1-1; d_gene: TRBD1; CDR3nt: TGTGCCAGCAGCTCGACAGGGGTAGTCACTGAAGCTTTCTTT; CDR3aa: CASSSTGVVTEAFF
abundance: few; v_gene: TRBV9; j_gene: TRBJ1-6; d_gene: -; CDR3nt: TGTGCCAGCACCCCGAGGGAGGGGGGAGGAAATTCACCCCTCCACTTT; CDR3aa: CASTPREGGGNSPLHF
abundance: -; v_gene: TRBV7-9; j_gene: TRBJ1-4; d_gene: -; CDR3nt: TGTGCCAGCAGCTTGGGGCGAGCTAATGAAAAACTGTTTTTT; CDR3aa: CASSLGRANEKLFF
abundance: -; v_gene: TRBV19; j_gene: TRBJ1-3; d_gene: -; CDR3nt: TGTGCCAGTACGGCAGGGACCTTCAGCTCTGGAAACACCATATATTTT; CDR3aa: CASTAGTFSSGNTIYF
abundance: -; v_gene: TRBV5-4; j_gene: TRBJ2-5; d_gene: -; CDR3nt: TGTGCCAGCAGCTTTCGAGCTCCCCCAGAGACCCAGTACTTC; CDR3aa: CASSFRAPPETQYF
abundance: -; v_gene: TRBV12-5; j_gene: TRBJ2-5; d_gene: TRBD2; CDR3nt: TGTGCTAGTGGTTTGTCGATAGCGGGGAGCGAGACCCAGTACTTC; CDR3aa: CASGLSIAGSETQYF